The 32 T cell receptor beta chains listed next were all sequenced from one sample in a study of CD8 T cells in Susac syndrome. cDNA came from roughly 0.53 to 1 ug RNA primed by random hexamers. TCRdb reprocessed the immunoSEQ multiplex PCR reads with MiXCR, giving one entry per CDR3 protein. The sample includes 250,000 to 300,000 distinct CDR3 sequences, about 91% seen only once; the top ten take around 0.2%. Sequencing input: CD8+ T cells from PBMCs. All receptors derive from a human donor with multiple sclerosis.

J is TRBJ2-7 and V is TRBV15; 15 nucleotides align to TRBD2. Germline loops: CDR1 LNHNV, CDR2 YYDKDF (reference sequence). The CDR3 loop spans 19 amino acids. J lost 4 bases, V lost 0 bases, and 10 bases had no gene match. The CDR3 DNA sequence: TGTGCCACCAGCAGAGATGGAGGAACGGGACTAGCGGGAGGATACGAGCAGTACTTC. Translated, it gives CATSRDGGTGLAGGYEQYF.

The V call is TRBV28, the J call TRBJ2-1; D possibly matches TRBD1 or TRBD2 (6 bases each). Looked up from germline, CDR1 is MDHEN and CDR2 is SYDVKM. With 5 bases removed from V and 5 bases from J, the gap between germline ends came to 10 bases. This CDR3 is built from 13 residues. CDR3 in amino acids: CASSLRGDNEQFF. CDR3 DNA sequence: TGTGCCAGCAGTCTTAGGGGGGACAATGAGCAGTTCTTC. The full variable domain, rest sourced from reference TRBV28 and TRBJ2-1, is DVKVTQSSRYLVKRTGEKVFLECVQDMDHENMFWYRQDPGLGLRLIYFSYDVKMKEKGDIPEGYSVSREKKERFSLILESASTNQTSMYLCASSLRGDNEQFFGPGTRLTVL.

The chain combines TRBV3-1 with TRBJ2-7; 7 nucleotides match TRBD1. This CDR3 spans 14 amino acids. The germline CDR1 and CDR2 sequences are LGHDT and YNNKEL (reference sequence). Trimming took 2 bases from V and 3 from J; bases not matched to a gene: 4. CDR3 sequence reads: CASSQRTGDYEQYF. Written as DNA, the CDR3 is TGTGCCAGCAGCCAACGGACAGGTGACTACGAGCAGTACTTC.

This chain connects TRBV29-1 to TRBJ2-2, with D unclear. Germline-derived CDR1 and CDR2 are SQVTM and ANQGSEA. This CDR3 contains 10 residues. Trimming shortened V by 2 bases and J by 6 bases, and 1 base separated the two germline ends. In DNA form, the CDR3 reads TGCAGCGTTGAATCCGGGGAGCTGTTTTTT. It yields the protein CSVESGELFF.

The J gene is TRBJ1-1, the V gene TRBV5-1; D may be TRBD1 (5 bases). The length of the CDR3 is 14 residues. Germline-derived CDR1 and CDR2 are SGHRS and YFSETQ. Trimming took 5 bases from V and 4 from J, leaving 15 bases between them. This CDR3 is CASSRSGVITEAFF. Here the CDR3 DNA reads TGCGCCAGCAGTAGATCGGGGGTGATCACTGAAGCTTTCTTT.

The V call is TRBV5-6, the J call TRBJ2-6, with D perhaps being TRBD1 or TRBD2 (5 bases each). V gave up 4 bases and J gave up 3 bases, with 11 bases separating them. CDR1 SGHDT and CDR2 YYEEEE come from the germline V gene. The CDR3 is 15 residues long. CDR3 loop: CASSPLGVGANVLTF. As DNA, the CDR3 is TGTGCCAGCAGCCCCCTGGGGGTTGGGGCCAACGTCCTGACTTTC. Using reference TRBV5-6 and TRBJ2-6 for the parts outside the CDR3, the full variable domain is DAGVTQSPTHLIKTRGQQVTLRCSPKSGHDTVSWYQQALGQGPQFIFQYYEEEERQRGNFPDRFSGHQFPNYSSELNVNALLLGDSALYLCASSPLGVGANVLTFGAGSRLTVL.

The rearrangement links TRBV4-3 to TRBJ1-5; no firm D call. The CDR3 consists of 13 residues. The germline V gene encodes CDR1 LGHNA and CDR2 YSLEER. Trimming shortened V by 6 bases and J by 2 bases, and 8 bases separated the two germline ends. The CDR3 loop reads CASRSTGNQPQHF. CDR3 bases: TGCGCCAGCAGATCGACGGGCAATCAGCCCCAGCATTTT.

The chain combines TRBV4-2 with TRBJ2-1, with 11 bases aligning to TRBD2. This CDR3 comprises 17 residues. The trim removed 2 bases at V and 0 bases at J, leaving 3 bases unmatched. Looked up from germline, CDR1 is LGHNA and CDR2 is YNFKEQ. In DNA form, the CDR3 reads TGTGCCAGCAGCCAAATTACTAGCGGGAGCTCCTACAATGAGCAGTTCTTC. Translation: CASSQITSGSSYNEQFF.

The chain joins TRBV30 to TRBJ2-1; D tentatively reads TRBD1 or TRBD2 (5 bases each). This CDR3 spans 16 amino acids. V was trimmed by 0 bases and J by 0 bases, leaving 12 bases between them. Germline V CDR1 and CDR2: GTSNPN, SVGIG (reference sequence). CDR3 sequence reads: CAWSVLRGRSYNEQFF. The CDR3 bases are TGTGCCTGGAGTGTACTTCGGGGACGCTCCTACAATGAGCAGTTCTTC. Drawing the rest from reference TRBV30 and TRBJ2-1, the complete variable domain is SQTIHQWPATLVQPVGSPLSLECTVEGTSNPNLYWYRQAAGRGLQLLFYSVGIGQISSEVPQNLSASRPQDRQFILSSKKLLLSDSGFYLCAWSVLRGRSYNEQFFGPGTRLTVL.

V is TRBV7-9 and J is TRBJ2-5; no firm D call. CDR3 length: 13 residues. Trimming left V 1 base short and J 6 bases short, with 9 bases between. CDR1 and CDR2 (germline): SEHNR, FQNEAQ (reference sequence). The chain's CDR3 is CASSLVGSKTQYF. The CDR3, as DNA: TGTGCCAGCAGCTTAGTAGGGTCGAAGACCCAGTACTTC.

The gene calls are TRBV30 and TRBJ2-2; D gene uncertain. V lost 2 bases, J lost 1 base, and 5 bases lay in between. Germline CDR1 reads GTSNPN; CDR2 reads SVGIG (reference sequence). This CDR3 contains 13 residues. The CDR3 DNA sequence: TGTGCCTGGAGTTGGGGGAACACCGGGGAGCTGTTTTTT. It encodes CAWSWGNTGELFF.

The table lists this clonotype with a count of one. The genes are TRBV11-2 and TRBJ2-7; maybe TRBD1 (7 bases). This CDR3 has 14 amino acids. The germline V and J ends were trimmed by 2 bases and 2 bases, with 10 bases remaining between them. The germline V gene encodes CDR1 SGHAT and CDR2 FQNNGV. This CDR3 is CASSLQGGPYEQYF. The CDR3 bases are TGTGCCAGCAGCTTACAGGGGGGACCCTACGAGCAGTACTTC.

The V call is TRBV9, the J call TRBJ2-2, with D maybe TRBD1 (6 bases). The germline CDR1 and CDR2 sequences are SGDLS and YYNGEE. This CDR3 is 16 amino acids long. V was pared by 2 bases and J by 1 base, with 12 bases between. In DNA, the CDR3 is TGTGCCAGCAGCGTCTACAGGGATGGGAACACCGGGGAGCTGTTTTTT. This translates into CASSVYRDGNTGELFF.

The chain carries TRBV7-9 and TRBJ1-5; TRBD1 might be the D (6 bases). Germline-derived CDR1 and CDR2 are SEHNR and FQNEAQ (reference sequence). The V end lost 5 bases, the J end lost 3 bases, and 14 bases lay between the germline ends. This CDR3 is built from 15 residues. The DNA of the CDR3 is TGTGCCAGCAGCCCAGATACAGGGACCAATCAGCCCCAGCATTTT. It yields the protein CASSPDTGTNQPQHF.

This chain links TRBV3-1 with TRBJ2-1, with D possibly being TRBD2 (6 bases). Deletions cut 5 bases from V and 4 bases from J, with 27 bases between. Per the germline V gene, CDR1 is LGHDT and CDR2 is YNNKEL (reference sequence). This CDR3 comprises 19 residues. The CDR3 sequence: CASSAGGGPWAGSYNEQFF. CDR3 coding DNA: TGTGCCAGCAGCGCCGGCGGAGGGCCCTGGGCGGGTAGTTACAATGAGCAGTTCTTC.

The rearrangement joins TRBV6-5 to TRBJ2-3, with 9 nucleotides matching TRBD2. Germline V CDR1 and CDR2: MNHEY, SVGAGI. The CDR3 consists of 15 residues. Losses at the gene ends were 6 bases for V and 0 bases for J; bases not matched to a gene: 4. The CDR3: CASSWTSASTDTQYF. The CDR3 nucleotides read TGTGCCAGCAGCTGGACTAGCGCGAGCACAGATACGCAGTATTTT.

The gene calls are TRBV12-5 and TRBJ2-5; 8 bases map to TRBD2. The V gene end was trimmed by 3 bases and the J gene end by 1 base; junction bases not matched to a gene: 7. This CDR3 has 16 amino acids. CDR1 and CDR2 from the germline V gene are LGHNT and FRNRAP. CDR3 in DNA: TGTGCTAGTGGTTTCGGGACCGCGGGGGGCCAAGAGACCCAGTACTTC. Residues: CASGFGTAGGQETQYF.

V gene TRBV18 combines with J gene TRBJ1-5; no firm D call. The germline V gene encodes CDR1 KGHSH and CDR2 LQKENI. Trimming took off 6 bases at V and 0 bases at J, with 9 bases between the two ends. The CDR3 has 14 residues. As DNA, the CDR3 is TGTGCCAGCTCCCGGGAGATTAGCAATCAGCCCCAGCATTTT. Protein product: CASSREISNQPQHF. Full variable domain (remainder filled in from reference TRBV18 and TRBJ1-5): NAGVMQNPRHLVRRRGQEARLRCSPMKGHSHVYWYRQLPEEGLKFMVYLQKENIIDESGMPKERFSAEFPKEGPSILRIQQVVRGDSAAYFCASSREISNQPQHFGDGTRLSIL.

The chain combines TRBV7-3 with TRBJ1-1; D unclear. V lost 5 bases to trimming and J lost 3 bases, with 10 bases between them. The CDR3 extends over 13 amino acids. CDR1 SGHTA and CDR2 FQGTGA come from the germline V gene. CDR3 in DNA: TGTGCCAGCAGCCCCGACGGGGACACTGAAGCTTTCTTT. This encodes CASSPDGDTEAFF. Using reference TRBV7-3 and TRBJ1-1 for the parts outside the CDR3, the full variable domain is GAGVSQTPSNKVTEKGKYVELRCDPISGHTALYWYRQSLGQGPEFLIYFQGTGAADDSGLPNDRFFAVRPEGSVSTLKIQRTERGDSAVYLCASSPDGDTEAFFGQGTRLTVV.

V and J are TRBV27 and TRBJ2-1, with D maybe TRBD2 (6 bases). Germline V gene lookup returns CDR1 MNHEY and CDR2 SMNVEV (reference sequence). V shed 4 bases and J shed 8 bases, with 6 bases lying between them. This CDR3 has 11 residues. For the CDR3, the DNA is TGTGCCAGCAGTTCTAGCGATGAGCAGTTCTTC. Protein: CASSSSDEQFF.

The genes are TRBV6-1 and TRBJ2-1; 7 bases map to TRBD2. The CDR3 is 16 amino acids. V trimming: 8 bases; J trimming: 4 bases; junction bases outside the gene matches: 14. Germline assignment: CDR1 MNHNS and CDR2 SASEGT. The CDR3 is CASGTHPASGYNEQFF. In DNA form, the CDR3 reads TGTGCCAGCGGCACTCATCCGGCTAGCGGTTACAATGAGCAGTTCTTC.

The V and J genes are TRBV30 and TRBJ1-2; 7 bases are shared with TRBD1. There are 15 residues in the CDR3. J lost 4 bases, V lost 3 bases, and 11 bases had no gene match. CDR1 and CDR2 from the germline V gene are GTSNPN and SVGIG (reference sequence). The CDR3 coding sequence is TGTGCCTGGAGGCCGACAGGGTCCCACCTCTATGGCTACACCTTC. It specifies CAWRPTGSHLYGYTF.

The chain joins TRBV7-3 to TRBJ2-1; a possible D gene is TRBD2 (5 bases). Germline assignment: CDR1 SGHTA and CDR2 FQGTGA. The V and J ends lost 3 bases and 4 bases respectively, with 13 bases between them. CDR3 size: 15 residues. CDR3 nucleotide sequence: TGTGCCAGCAGCTTTACCCATAGCGTTTACAATGAGCAGTTCTTC. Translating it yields CASSFTHSVYNEQFF.

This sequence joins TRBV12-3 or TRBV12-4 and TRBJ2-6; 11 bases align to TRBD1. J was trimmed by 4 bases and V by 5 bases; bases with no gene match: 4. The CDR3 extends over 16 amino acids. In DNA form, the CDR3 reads TGTGCCAGCAGTGGGGACAGGGGGTCGGGGGCCAACGTCCTGACTTTC. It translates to CASSGDRGSGANVLTF.

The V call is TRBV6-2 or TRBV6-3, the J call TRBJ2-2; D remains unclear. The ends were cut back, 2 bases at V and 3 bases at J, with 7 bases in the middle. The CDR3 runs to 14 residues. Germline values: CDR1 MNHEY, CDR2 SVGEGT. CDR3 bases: TGTGCCAGCAGTTACCTGGGGTACACCGGGGAGCTGTTTTTT. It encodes CASSYLGYTGELFF.

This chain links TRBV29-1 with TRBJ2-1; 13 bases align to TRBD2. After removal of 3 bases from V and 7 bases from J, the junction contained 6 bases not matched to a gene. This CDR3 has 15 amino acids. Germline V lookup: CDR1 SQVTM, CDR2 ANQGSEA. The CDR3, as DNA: TGCAGCGTTGATCGGACTAGCGGGAGTATTAATGAGCAGTTCTTC. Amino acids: CSVDRTSGSINEQFF.

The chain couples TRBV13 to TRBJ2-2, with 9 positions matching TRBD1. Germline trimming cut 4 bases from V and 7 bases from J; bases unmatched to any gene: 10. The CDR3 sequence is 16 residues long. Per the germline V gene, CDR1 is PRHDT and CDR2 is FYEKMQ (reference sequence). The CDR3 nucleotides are TGTGCCAGCAGCTCTCCGGGACAGGGTTTTCTCGGGGAGCTGTTTTTT. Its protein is CASSSPGQGFLGELFF.

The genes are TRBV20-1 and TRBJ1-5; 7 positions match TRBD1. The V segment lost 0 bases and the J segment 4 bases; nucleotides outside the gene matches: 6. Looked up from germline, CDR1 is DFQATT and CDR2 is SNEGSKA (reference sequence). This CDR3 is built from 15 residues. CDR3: CSARDLGQLNQPQHF. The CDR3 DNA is TGCAGTGCTAGAGATCTGGGACAGTTAAATCAGCCCCAGCATTTT.

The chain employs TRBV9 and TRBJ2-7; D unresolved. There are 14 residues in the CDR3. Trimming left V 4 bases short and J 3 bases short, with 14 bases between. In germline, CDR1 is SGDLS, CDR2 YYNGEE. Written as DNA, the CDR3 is TGTGCCAGCAGCTCGGAGCCGCTGATCTACGAGCAGTACTTC. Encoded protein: CASSSEPLIYEQYF.

The CDR3 is CASTPQGWGTGELFF. CDR3 nucleotides: TGTGCCAGCACCCCCCAGGGGTGGGGAACCGGGGAGCTGTTTTTT. The chain is built from TRBV12-3 or TRBV12-4 and TRBJ2-2; a possible D gene is TRBD1 (6 bases). Trimming removed 7 bases at V and 5 bases at J, with 17 bases between. The CDR3 consists of 15 residues.

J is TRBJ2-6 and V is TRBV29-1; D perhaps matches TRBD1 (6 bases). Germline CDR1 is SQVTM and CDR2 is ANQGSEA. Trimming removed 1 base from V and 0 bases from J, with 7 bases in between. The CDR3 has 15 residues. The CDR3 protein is CSVEGDTSGANVLTF. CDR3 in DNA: TGCAGCGTTGAAGGGGACACCTCTGGGGCCAACGTCCTGACTTTC.

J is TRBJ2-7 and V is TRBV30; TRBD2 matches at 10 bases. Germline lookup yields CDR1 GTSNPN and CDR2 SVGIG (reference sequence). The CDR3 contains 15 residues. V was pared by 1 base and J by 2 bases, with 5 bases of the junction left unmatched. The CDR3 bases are TGTGCCTGGAGTGCCGGGACTAGCGTTACCTACGAGCAGTACTTC. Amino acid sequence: CAWSAGTSVTYEQYF. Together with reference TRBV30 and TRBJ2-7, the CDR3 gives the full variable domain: SQTIHQWPATLVQPVGSPLSLECTVEGTSNPNLYWYRQAAGRGLQLLFYSVGIGQISSEVPQNLSASRPQDRQFILSSKKLLLSDSGFYLCAWSAGTSVTYEQYFGPGTRLTVT.